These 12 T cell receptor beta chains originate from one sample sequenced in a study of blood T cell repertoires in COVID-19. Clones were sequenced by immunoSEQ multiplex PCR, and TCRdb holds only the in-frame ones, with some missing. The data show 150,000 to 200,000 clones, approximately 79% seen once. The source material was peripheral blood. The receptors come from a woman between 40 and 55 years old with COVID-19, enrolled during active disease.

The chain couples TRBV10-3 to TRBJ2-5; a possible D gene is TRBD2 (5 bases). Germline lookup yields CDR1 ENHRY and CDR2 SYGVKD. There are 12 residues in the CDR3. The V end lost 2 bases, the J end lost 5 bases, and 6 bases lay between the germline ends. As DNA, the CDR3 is TGTGCCATCAGTGAGACGGGGGAGACCCAGTACTTC. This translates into CAISETGETQYF.

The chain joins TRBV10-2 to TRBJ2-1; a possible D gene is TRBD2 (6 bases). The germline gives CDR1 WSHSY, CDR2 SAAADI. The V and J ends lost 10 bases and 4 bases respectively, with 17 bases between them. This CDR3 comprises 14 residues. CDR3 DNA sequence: TGCGCCACCTCGGGAGCGGCCGAGTACAATGAGCAGTTCTTC. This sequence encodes CATSGAAEYNEQFF.

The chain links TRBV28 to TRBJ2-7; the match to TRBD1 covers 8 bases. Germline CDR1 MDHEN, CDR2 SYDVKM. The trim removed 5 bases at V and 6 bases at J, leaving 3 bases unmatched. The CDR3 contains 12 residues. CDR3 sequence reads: CASSRTGGEQYF. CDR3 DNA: TGTGCCAGCAGTCGCACAGGGGGCGAGCAGTACTTC.

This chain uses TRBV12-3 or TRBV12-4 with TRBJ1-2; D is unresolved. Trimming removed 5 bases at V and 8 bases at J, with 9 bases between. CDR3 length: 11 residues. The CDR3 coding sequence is TGTGCCAGCAGTCCCGGGGTAGGCTACACCTTC. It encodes CASSPGVGYTF.

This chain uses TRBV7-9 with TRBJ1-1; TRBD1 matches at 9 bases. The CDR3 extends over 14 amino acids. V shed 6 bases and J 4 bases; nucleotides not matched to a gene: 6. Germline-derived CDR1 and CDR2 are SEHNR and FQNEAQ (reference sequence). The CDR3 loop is CASRPQGARTEAFF. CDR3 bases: TGTGCCAGCAGACCACAGGGGGCACGCACTGAAGCTTTCTTT.

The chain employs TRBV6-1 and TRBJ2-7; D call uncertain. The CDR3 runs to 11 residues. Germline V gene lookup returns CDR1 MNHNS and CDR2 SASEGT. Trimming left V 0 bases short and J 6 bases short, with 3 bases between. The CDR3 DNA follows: TGTGCCAGCAGTGAAGCGCGCGAGCAGTACGTC. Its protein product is CASSEAREQYV.

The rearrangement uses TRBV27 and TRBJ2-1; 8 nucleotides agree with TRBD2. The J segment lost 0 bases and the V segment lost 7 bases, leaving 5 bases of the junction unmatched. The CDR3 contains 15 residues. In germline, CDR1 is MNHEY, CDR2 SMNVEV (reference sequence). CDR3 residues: CASTPLAASYNEQFF. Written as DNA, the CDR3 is TGTGCCAGCACCCCACTAGCGGCCTCCTACAATGAGCAGTTCTTC.

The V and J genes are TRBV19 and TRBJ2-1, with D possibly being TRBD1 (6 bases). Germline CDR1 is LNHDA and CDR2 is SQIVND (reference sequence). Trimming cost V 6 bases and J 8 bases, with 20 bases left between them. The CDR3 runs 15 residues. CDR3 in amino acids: CASSSPRGSKYEQFF. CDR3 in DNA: TGTGCCAGTAGCTCTCCCAGGGGAAGTAAATATGAGCAGTTCTTC. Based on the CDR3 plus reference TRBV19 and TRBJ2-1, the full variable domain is DGGITQSPKYLFRKEGQNVTLSCEQNLNHDAMYWYRQDPGQGLRLIYYSQIVNDFQKGDIAEGYSVSREKKESFPLTVTSAQKNPTAFYLCASSSPRGSKYEQFFGPGTRLTVL.

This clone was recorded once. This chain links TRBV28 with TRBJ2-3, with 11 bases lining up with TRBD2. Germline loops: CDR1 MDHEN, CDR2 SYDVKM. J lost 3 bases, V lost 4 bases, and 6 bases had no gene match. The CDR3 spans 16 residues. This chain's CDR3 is CASSSRLAGMTDTQYF. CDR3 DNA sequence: TGTGCCAGCAGTTCCCGACTAGCGGGAATGACAGATACGCAGTATTTT.

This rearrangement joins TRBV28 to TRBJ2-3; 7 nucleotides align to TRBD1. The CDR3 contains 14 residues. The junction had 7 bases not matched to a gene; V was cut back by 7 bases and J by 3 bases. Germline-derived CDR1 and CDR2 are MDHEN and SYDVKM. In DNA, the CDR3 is TGTGCCAGCACCGAGACAGGGCGTACAGATACGCAGTATTTT. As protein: CASTETGRTDTQYF.

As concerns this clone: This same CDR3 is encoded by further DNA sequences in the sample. This CDR3 reads CASSLDGQPNTEAFF. CDR3 nucleotides: TGCGCCAGCAGCCTGGACGGACAACCGAACACTGAAGCTTTCTTT. The chain recombines TRBV5-1 with TRBJ1-1; tentative D call: TRBD1 (5 bases). Germline CDR1 SGHRS, CDR2 YFSETQ. Trimming shortened V by 4 bases and J by 1 base, and 14 bases separated the two germline ends. This CDR3 is built from 15 residues. The entire variable domain, with the rest obtained from reference TRBV5-1 and TRBJ1-1, is as follows: KAGVTQTPRYLIKTRGQQVTLSCSPISGHRSVSWYQQTPGQGLQFLFEYFSETQRNKGNFPGRFSGRQFSNSRSEMNVSTLELGDSALYLCASSLDGQPNTEAFFGQGTRLTVV.

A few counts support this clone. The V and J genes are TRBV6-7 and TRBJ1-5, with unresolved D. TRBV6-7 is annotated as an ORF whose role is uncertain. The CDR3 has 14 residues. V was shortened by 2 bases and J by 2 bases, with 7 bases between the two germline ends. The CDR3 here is CASSYRRGNQPQHF. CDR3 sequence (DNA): TGTGCCAGCAGTTACAGGCGGGGCAATCAGCCCCAGCATTTT.